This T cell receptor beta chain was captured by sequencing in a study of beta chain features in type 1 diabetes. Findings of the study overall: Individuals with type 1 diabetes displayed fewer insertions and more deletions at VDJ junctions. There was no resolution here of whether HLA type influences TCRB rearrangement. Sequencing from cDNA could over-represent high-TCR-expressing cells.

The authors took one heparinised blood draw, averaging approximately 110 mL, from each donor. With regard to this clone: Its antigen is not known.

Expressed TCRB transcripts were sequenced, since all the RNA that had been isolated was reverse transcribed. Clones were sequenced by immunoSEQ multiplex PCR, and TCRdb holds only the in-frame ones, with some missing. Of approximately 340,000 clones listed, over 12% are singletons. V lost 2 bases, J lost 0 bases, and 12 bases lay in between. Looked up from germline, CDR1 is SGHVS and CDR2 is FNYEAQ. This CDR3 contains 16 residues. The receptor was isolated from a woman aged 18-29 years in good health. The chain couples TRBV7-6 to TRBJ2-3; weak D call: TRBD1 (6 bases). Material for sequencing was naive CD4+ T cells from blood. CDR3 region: CASSLQGPSSTDTQYF. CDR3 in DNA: TGTGCCAGCAGCTTACAGGGGCCCTCTAGCACAGATACGCAGTATTTT. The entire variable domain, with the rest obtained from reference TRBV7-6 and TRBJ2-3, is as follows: GAGVSQSPRYKVTKRGQDVALRCDPISGHVSLYWYRQALGQGPEFLTYFNYEAQQDKSGLPNDRFSAERPEGSISTLTIQRTEQRDSAMYRCASSLQGPSSTDTQYFGPGTRLTVL.